The rows below give T cell receptor beta chains drawn from one sample of a study of T-cell reconstitution after alpha-beta-depleted transplantation in children. A single record per CDR3 protein comes from TCRdb applying MiXCR to the PCR reads. The table has about a million distinct CDR3 sequences, about 31% seen once. The sample was PBMCs, mostly from graft donor cells, taken 360 days after TCRalphabeta/CD19-depleted stem cell transplant. These receptors were collected from a boy in the first two years of life who had a stem cell transplant for SCID, so the T cells may come from the graft donor. Each CDR3 is given with its conserved first and last residue. The D gene is left open where the match is weak. Clone size is given for some rows only: seen once, a few or many times, or a class if the clone is expanded.

>.|.|TRBJ1-1|TRBV20-1
TGCAGTGCTAGAGACGGGGGCGGTGAAGCTTTCTTT
CSARDGGGEAFF
>.|.|TRBJ1-1|TRBV7-9
TGTGCCAGCAGCTTTTTCCTCGCATCCGAGGCTTTCTTT
CASSFFLASEAFF
>TRBD1|.|TRBJ1-1|TRBV9
TGTGCCAGCAGCGTAGCCGGGACAGGAGGTGTAGGCACTGAAGCTTTCTTT
CASSVAGTGGVGTEAFF
>TRBD1|.|TRBJ2-4|TRBV4-1
TGCGCCAGCAGCCAAGTCGGCCAGGGGGCTGTCAAAAACATTCAGTACTTC
CASSQVGQGAVKNIQYF
>.|few|TRBJ2-3|TRBV6-1
TGTGCCAGCAGTGATCCTTTCAACCATGTACATAGCACAGATACGCAGTATTTT
CASSDPFNHVHSTDTQYF
>TRBD1|few|TRBJ2-7|TRBV12-3/TRBV12-4
TGTGCCAGCAGTCGACGACGGGGACAGGGGCTGACCTACGAGCAGTACTTC
CASSRRRGQGLTYEQYF
>.|.|TRBJ1-5|TRBV20-1
TGCAGTGCTAGAGAGATTGGGAACGAGCCCCAGCATTTT
CSAREIGNEPQHF
>TRBD1|.|TRBJ2-3|TRBV20-1
TGCAGTGCGCAGACAGGGGATGGCACAGATACGCAGTATTTT
CSAQTGDGTDTQYF
>.|.|TRBJ2-2|TRBV6-5
TGTGCCAGCAGTTATCTCGGGGGCCACGGGGAGCTGTTTTTT
CASSYLGGHGELFF
>TRBD1|.|TRBJ2-7|TRBV4-1
TGCGCCAGCAGCCACATATGGGTCCGGGACAGGGGCCACGAGCAGTACTTC
CASSHIWVRDRGHEQYF
>TRBD1|.|TRBJ2-1|TRBV28
TGTGCCAGCAGTCCAGTGGACAGGGGGCGTTCGAATGAGCAGTTCTTC
CASSPVDRGRSNEQFF
>.|.|TRBJ1-2|TRBV4-3
TGCGCCAGCAGCCAAGGGGCAGGGCGTCACTATGGCTACACCTTC
CASSQGAGRHYGYTF
>TRBD2|.|TRBJ2-3|TRBV7-2
TGTGCCAGCAGCTCTCTACTAGCGTGGCGGGGGACAGATACGCAGTATTTT
CASSSLLAWRGTDTQYF
>.|.|TRBJ2-7|TRBV12-3/TRBV12-4
TGTGCCAGCAGTTTAGATAGACAGGCGGGCGAGCAGTACTTC
CASSLDRQAGEQYF
>.|few|TRBJ2-6|TRBV3-1
TGTGCCAGCAGCCAAGGATTCTCTGGGGCCAACGTCCTGACTTTC
CASSQGFSGANVLTF
>.|many|TRBJ1-1|TRBV2
TGTGCCAGCAGTGATGGGGGCAGGGTTCACACTGAAGCTTTCTTT
CASSDGGRVHTEAFF
>TRBD2|few|TRBJ2-4|TRBV20-1
TGCAGTGCTAGTCTAGCGGGGGGATCCAAAAACATTCAGTACTTC
CSASLAGGSKNIQYF
>.|.|TRBJ1-2|TRBV28
TGTGCCAGCAGTACGGGGGCTACAAGGACTCACTTC
CASSTGATRTHF
>.|.|TRBJ2-7|TRBV6-5
TGTGCCAGCAGTTACAGCGACCCTCGGAAGAAAGTGGGTGTGCAGTACTTC
CASSYSDPRKKVGVQYF
>TRBD2|.|TRBJ2-3|TRBV6-5
TGTGCCAGCAGTTACTCTCCTAGCGGGGGCACAGATACGCAGTATTTT
CASSYSPSGGTDTQYF
>TRBD2|few|TRBJ2-5|TRBV4-1
TGCGCCAGCAGCCAATTTGAACCGGGACTCGGAAGCGGGGCCCAGTACTTC
CASSQFEPGLGSGAQYF
>.|.|TRBJ2-7|TRBV2
TGTGCCAGCAGTGAAAACAGTGTACCCTACGAGCAGTACTTC
CASSENSVPYEQYF
>.|.|TRBJ2-3|TRBV6-1
TGTGCCAGCAGCATCCACACGGAGGGGGAGGGCACAGATACGCAGTATTTT
CASSIHTEGEGTDTQYF
>TRBD2|.|TRBJ2-1|TRBV5-4
TGTGCCAGCAGCTTGGGTGGCGTAGGTAGCGGGGTCGGCGAGCAGTTCTTC
CASSLGGVGSGVGEQFF
>.|.|TRBJ2-1|TRBV5-1
TGCGCCAGCAGCTTGGGCGGGGACTCCTACAATGAGCAGTTCTTC
CASSLGGDSYNEQFF
>.|.|TRBJ2-1|TRBV25-1
TGTGCCAGCAGCCAACAGGGGGGACTAGGGCGCAATGAGCAGTTCTTC
CASSQQGGLGRNEQFF
>.|few|TRBJ2-3|TRBV29-1
TGCAGCGTCGAAACGGAAGATACGCAGTATTTT
CSVETEDTQYF
>TRBD2|.|TRBJ2-5|TRBV20-1
TGCAGTGCTAGGGAAGCGCGGGGGGTCCAAGAGACCCAGTACTTC
CSAREARGVQETQYF
>.|few|TRBJ2-1|TRBV4-1
TGCGCCAGCAGCCAAGTCACGCTAGCCCGATACAATGAGCAGTTCTTC
CASSQVTLARYNEQFF
>.|.|TRBJ2-2|TRBV12-3/TRBV12-4
TGTGCCAGCAGTCCAGCGGAGGGCGTCGGGGAGCTGTTTTTT
CASSPAEGVGELFF
>.|many|TRBJ2-7|TRBV28
TGTGCCAGCAGTTTGAGTAGGGCGCCTCGCTACGAGCAGTACTTC
CASSLSRAPRYEQYF
>TRBD2|.|TRBJ2-3|TRBV2
TGTGCCAGCAGACAACTAAGAGGGCTAGCGGGGGTAGATACGCAGTATTTT
CASRQLRGLAGVDTQYF
>.|few|TRBJ2-7|TRBV7-9
TGTGCCAGCAGCTTTCAGGACGGGGGCTACGAGCAGTACTTC
CASSFQDGGYEQYF
>TRBD2|few|TRBJ2-5|TRBV20-1
TGCAGTGCTGGGGGCGCGGGGGGGCAAGAGACCCAGTACTTC
CSAGGAGGQETQYF
>TRBD2|.|TRBJ2-1|TRBV5-1
TGCGCCAGCAGGCCAACTCCTAGCGGGGGGGACAATGAGCAGTTCTTC
CASRPTPSGGDNEQFF
>.|.|TRBJ2-2|TRBV6-5
TGTGCCAGCAGTTGGGAGGGGGCGAACACCGGGGAGCTGTTTTTT
CASSWEGANTGELFF
>.|few|TRBJ1-5|TRBV28
TGTGCCAGCAGTTTCCGAAACACCTGGCAGCCCCAGCATTTT
CASSFRNTWQPQHF
>TRBD1|.|TRBJ2-7|TRBV4-3
TGCGCCAGCAGCCAAGGCGAGACAGGGTCCTACGAGCAGTACTTC
CASSQGETGSYEQYF